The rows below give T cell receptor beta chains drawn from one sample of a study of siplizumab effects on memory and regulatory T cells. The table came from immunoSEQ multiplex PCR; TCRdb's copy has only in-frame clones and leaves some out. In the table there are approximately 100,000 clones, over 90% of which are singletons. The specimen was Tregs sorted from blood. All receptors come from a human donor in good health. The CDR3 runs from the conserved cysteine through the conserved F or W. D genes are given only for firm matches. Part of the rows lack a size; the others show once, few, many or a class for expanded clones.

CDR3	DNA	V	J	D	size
CASSFTGVDEQFF	TGTGCCAGTAGTTTTACTGGGGTCGATGAGCAGTTCTTC	TRBV19	TRBJ2-1	NA	NA
CASKDEGGEQFF	TGTGCCAGCAAGGACGAAGGTGGTGAGCAGTTCTTC	TRBV2	TRBJ2-1	NA	NA
CASSLTGTGGVEQYF	TGCGCCAGCAGCTTGACCGGGACAGGGGGCGTCGAGCAGTACTTC	TRBV5-1	TRBJ2-7	TRBD1	NA
CASSLEGQFYGYTF	TGTGCCAGCAGCTTGGAGGGACAGTTCTATGGCTACACCTTC	TRBV9	TRBJ1-2	TRBD1	NA
CASSPLQGTSNEKLFF	TGCGCCAGCAGCCCATTACAGGGGACCTCTAATGAAAAACTGTTTTTT	TRBV5-1	TRBJ1-4	TRBD1	NA
CASSARRAPGTRYF	TGTGCCAGCAGCGCGCGGCGAGCCCCTGGGACAAGATACTTC	TRBV7-9	TRBJ2-7	NA	NA
CASSEIGHDTQYF	TGTGCCAGCAGTGAAATCGGTCACGATACGCAGTATTTT	TRBV2	TRBJ2-3	NA	NA
CASSTSGTRNTGELFF	TGTGCCAGCAGTACCTCCGGGACTAGGAACACCGGGGAGCTGTTTTTT	TRBV27	TRBJ2-2	TRBD2	NA
CASSLRTGGDTGELFF	TGCGCCAGCAGCTTGAGGACAGGGGGCGACACCGGGGAGCTGTTTTTT	TRBV5-1	TRBJ2-2	TRBD1	NA
CASSTGTLSSYEQYF	TGCGCCAGCAGCACCGGGACCCTAAGCTCCTACGAGCAGTACTTC	TRBV5-1	TRBJ2-7	NA	NA
CASSSRPYYEQYF	TGTGCCAGCAGTTCCCGTCCTTATTACGAGCAGTACTTC	TRBV9	TRBJ2-7	NA	NA
CASSLTRDRGRSEQYF	TGTGCCAGCAGCTTAACCCGGGACAGGGGGCGATCCGAGCAGTACTTC	TRBV7-9	TRBJ2-7	TRBD1	NA
CASSLLLRQGTSPLHF	TGTGCCAGCAGCTTACTTTTACGACAGGGAACCTCACCCCTCCACTTT	TRBV11-2	TRBJ1-6	TRBD1	NA
CASSSLGEQYF	TGTGCCAGCAGTTCTCTTGGCGAGCAGTACTTC	TRBV6-1	TRBJ2-7	NA	NA
CATSRGTGGNYGYTF	TGTGCCACCAGCAGGGGGACAGGGGGGAACTATGGCTACACCTTC	TRBV15	TRBJ1-2	TRBD1	NA
CASSSVGARVEQFF	TGTGCCAGCAGCAGCGTGGGGGCGCGTGTTGAGCAGTTCTTC	TRBV5-6	TRBJ2-1	NA	once
CASSEVQTSYNEQFF	TGTGCCAGCAGTGAAGTTCAGACAAGTTACAATGAGCAGTTCTTC	TRBV6-1	TRBJ2-1	NA	NA
CASSRGGEQYF	TGTGCCAGCTCCAGGGGAGGCGAGCAGTACTTC	TRBV18	TRBJ2-7	NA	few
CASRTPGGDTQYF	TGTGCCAGCAGAACACCCGGGGGAGATACGCAGTATTTT	TRBV6-5	TRBJ2-3	NA	NA
CATSRGRIITDTQYF	TGTGCCACCAGCAGAGGCCGGATAATCACAGATACGCAGTATTTT	TRBV15	TRBJ2-3	NA	NA
CASSYTTGTGYTF	TGTGCCAGCAGTTACACCACCGGGACAGGTTACACCTTC	TRBV6-5	TRBJ1-2	TRBD1	NA
CASRTSQAGELFF	TGCGCCAGCAGAACTAGTCAGGCCGGGGAGCTGTTTTTT	TRBV5-1	TRBJ2-2	NA	once
CASSYRVGGQGTQYF	TGTGCCAGCAGCTACCGGGTTGGTGGGCAGGGTACGCAGTATTTT	TRBV11-1	TRBJ2-3	NA	once